This T cell receptor beta chain was observed in a study of identical twins. CDR3 length equals 14 residues. CDR1 is SGDLS and CDR2 is YYNGEE in the germline V gene. The germline V and J ends were trimmed by 7 bases and 0 bases, with 8 bases remaining between them. TCRdb re-called the 5' RACE reads with MiXCR, one entry per CDR3 protein. The data show 500,000 to 550,000 distinct CDR3 sequences, about a fifth seen once. These data also featured in a second study, about yellow fever vaccine responses in identical twins.

Sequencing was performed on CD4+ T cells sorted from blood. The TCR was taken from a woman aged 18 to 35 in good health. This chain joins TRBV9 and TRBJ2-6; no firm D call. DNA of the CDR3: TGTGCCAGCTCTATGGGCTCTGGGGCCAACGTCCTGACTTTC. This encodes CASSMGSGANVLTF.